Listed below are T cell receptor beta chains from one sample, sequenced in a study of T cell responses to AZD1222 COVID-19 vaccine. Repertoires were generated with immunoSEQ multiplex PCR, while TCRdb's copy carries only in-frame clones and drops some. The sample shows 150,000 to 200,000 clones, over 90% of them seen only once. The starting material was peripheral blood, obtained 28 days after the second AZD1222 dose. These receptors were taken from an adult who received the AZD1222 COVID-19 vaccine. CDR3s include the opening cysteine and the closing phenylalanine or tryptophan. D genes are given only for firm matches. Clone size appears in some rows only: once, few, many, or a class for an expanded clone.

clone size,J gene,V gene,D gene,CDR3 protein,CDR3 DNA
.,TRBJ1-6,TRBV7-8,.,CATSDRRYNSPLHF,TGTGCCACCTCGGACAGACGCTATAATTCACCCCTCCACTTT
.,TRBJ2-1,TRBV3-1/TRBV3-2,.,CASSQENPSDSYNEQFF,TGTGCCAGCAGCCAAGAAAATCCTAGCGACTCCTACAATGAGCAGTTCTTC
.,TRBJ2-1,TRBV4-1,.,CASSQVSGSSYNEQFF,TGCGCCAGCAGCCAGGTTAGCGGAAGCTCCTACAATGAGCAGTTCTTC
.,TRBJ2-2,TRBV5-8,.,CASSLLAPNTGELFF,TGTGCCAGCAGCTTATTAGCGCCGAACACCGGGGAGCTGTTTTTT
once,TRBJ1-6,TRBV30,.,CAWALSYNSPLHF,TGTGCCTGGGCCCTATCCTATAATTCACCCCTCCACTTT
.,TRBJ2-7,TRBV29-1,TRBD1,CSVELTGGYEQYF,TGCAGCGTTGAGCTTACAGGGGGCTACGAGCAGTACTTC
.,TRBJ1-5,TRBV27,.,CASSLKGGNQPQHF,TGTGCCAGCAGTTTAAAAGGGGGCAATCAGCCCCAGCATTTT
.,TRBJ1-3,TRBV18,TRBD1,CASSSGPGQTSGNTIYF,TGTGCCAGCTCATCCGGCCCGGGACAGACCTCTGGAAACACCATATATTTT
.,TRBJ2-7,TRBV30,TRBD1,CAWGTGGEQYF,TGTGCCTGGGGGACAGGGGGGGAGCAGTACTTC
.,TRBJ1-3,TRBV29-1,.,CSVSGGPGNTIYF,TGCAGCGTGAGTGGGGGGCCTGGAAACACCATATATTTT
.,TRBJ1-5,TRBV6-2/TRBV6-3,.,CASSTQGEVTPQHF,TGTGCCAGCAGCACTCAGGGTGAGGTGACGCCCCAGCATTTT
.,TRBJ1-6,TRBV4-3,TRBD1,CASSRGTGGSYNSPLHF,TGCGCCAGCAGCCGAGGGACAGGGGGCTCCTATAATTCACCCCTCCACTTT
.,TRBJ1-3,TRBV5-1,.,CASSLGSSGNTIYF,TGCGCCAGCAGCTTGGGGAGCTCTGGAAACACCATATATTTT
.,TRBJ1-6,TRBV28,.,CASSLAGPLHF,TGTGCCAGCAGCCTCGCAGGTCCCCTCCACTTT
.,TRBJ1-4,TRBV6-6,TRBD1,CASSSLTGEGSEKLFF,TGTGCCAGCAGTTCATTGACAGGGGAAGGTTCGGAAAAACTGTTTTTT
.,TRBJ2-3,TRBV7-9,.,CASSSDSPRRYTDTQYF,TGTGCCAGCAGCTCCGACTCCCCGCGGCGGTACACAGATACGCAGTATTTT
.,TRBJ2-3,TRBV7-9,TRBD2,CASSLGLAEADTQYF,TGTGCCAGCAGCTTGGGACTAGCGGAGGCAGATACGCAGTATTTT
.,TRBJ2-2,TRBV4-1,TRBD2,CASRTSGSGGELFF,TGCGCCAGCAGGACTAGCGGGAGTGGCGGGGAGCTGTTTTTT
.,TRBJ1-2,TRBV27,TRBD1,CASSFGTGHGYTF,TGTGCCAGCAGTTTCGGGACAGGGCATGGCTACACCTTC
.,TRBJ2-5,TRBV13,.,CASSLGRTAQETQYF,TGTGCCAGCAGCTTAGGCAGGACAGCCCAAGAGACCCAGTACTTC
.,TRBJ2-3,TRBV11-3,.,CASSPGWGADTQYF,TGTGCCAGCAGCCCAGGGTGGGGAGCAGATACGCAGTATTTT
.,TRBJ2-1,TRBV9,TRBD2,CASSSGGNEQFF,TGTGCCAGCAGCTCCGGGGGGAATGAGCAGTTCTTC
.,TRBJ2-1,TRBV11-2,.,CASSYIGVPSYNEQFF,TGTGCCAGCAGTTATATAGGCGTCCCGTCCTACAATGAGCAGTTCTTC
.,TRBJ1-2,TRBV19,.,CASSKTGTHGYTF,TGTGCCAGTAGTAAGACAGGAACCCATGGCTACACCTTC
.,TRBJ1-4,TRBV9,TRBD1,CASSTPRGQGTNEKLFF,TGTGCCAGCAGCACCCCGCGGGGACAGGGAACTAATGAAAAACTGTTTTTT
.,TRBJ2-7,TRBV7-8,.,CASSLGQVLFEQYF,TGTGCCAGCAGCTTAGGGCAGGTCCTTTTTGAGCAGTACTTC
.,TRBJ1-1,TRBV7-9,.,CASSKDLAYTEAFF,TGTGCCAGCAGCAAGGACCTTGCCTACACTGAAGCTTTCTTT
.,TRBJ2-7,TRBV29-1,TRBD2,CSVFQAGGPSYEQYF,TGCAGCGTTTTTCAAGCGGGAGGGCCCTCCTACGAGCAGTACTTC
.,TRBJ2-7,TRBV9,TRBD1,CASSGGQGYQEQYF,TGTGCCAGCAGCGGGGGACAGGGGTATCAGGAGCAGTACTTC
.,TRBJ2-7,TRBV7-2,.,CASSLVGLQQYF,TGTGCCAGCAGCTTAGTCGGACTACAGCAGTACTTC
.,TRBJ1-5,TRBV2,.,CASSVYSNQPQHF,TGTGCCAGCAGTGTTTATAGCAATCAGCCCCAGCATTTT
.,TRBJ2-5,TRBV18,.,CASSLGPGETQYF,TGTGCCAGCTCACTCGGGCCGGGAGAGACCCAGTACTTC
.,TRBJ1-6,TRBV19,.,CASTHGIRGNSPLHF,TGTGCCAGTACCCACGGGATCAGGGGTAATTCACCCCTCCACTTT
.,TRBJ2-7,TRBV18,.,CASSPTRGEQYF,TGTGCCAGCTCCCCCACGAGGGGAGAGCAGTACTTC
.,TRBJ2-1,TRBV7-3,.,CASSPTGTSNEQFF,TGTGCCAGCAGCCCAACGGGAACCTCGAATGAGCAGTTCTTC
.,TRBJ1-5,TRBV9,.,CASSVRINQPQHF,TGTGCCAGCAGTGTCAGGATCAATCAGCCCCAGCATTTT
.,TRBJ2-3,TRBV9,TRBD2,CASSAGLAGSRDTQYF,TGTGCCAGCAGCGCGGGACTAGCGGGGAGCCGAGATACGCAGTATTTT
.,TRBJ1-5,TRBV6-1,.,CASSEPLTGGNQPQHF,TGTGCCAGCAGTGAACCCTTAACAGGTGGCAATCAGCCCCAGCATTTT
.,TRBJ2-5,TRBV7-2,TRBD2,CASSSGLAGGSGETQYF,TGTGCCAGCAGCTCGGGACTAGCGGGGGGGTCGGGAGAGACCCAGTACTTC
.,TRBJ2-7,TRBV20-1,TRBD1,CSARDSYEQYF,TGCAGTGCCCGGGACAGCTACGAGCAGTACTTC
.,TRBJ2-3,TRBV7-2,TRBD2,CASSFGAGVSDTQYF,TGTGCCAGCAGCTTTGGAGCGGGGGTGTCGGATACGCAGTATTTT
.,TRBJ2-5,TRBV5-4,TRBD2,CASSSSGGLQETQYF,TGTGCCAGCAGCTCTAGCGGGGGCCTCCAAGAGACCCAGTACTTC